The present T cell receptor (beta chain) was sequenced within a study of PD-L1 blockade in urothelial cancer. Study background: Patients commenced intravenous atezolizumab, 1,200 mg every 3 weeks, in 2014. General study findings and limits: Lower than median blood TCR clonality before treatment predicted better survival.

Of note for this clone: Its antigen is not known.

V was pared by 5 bases and J by 0 bases, with 16 bases between. The CDR3 runs to 16 residues. Per germline, CDR1 MNHEY and CDR2 SMNVEV (reference sequence). The repertoire was sequenced with immunoSEQ multiplex PCR; TCRdb's copy has only in-frame clones and lacks some. This table has about 40,000 clones, around 80% appearing once. This clonotype was sampled from a man in his 60s with urothelial cancer. Sequencing was performed on PBMCs, taken around atezolizumab (anti-PD-L1) treatment. The chain carries TRBV27 and TRBJ1-2, with D possibly being TRBD1 (5 bases). CDR3 amino acids: CASSLRQTQSNYGYTF. The CDR3 region has the DNA TGTGCCAGCAGTCTGAGACAGACCCAGTCTAACTATGGCTACACCTTC.